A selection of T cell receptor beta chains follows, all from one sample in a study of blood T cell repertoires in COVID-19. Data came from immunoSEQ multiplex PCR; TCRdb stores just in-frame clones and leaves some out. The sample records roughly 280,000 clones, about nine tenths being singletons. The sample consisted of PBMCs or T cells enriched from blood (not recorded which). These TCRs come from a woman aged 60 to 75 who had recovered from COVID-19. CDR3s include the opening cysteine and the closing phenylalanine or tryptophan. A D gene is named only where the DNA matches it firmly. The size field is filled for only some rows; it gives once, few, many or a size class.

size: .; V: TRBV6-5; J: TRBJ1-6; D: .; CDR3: CATQRSSSYNSPLHF; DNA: TGTGCCACTCAAAGGTCTAGCTCCTATAATTCACCCCTCCACTTT
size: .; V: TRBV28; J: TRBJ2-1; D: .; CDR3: CASINPPRVAGGSSNEQFF; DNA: TGTGCCAGCATCAATCCCCCCAGGGTGGCCGGTGGCAGCTCCAATGAGCAGTTCTTC
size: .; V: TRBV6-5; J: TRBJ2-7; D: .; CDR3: CASSPPGEQYF; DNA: TGTGCCAGCAGTCCCCCGGGCGAGCAGTACTTC
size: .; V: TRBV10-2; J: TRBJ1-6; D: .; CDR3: CASVGGGGSPLHF; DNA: TGCGCCAGCGTGGGGGGTGGGGGATCACCCCTCCACTTT
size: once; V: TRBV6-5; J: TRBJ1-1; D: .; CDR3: CASSYSPGGRGTEAFF; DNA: TGTGCCAGCAGTTACTCGCCCGGGGGGCGCGGAACTGAAGCTTTCTTT
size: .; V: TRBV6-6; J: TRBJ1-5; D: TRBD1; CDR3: CASSYSRQGFPEDF; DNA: TGTGCCAGCAGTTACTCGCGACAGGGGTTCCCGGAGGATTTT
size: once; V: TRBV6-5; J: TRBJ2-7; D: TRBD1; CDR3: CASKDRVPNEQYF; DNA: TGTGCCAGCAAGGACAGGGTGCCCAACGAGCAGTACTTC
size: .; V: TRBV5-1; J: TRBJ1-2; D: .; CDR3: CASSLAGDYGYTF; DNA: TGCGCCAGCAGCTTGGCCGGGGACTATGGCTACACCTTC
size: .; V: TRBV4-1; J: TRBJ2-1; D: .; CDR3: CASSTTRGGARDEQFF; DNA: TGCGCCAGCAGCACAACAAGGGGGGGGGCTAGGGATGAGCAGTTCTTC
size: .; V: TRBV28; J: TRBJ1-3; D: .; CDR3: CASSREKSSGNTIYF; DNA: TGTGCCAGCAGCCGGGAGAAATCCTCTGGAAACACCATATATTTT
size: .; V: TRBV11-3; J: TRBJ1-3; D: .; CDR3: CASSPWGNSGNTIYF; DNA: TGTGCCAGCAGCCCCTGGGGCAACTCTGGAAACACCATATATTTT
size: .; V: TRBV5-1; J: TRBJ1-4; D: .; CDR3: CASSSGTSEEKLFF; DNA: TGCGCCAGCAGCTCCGGGACTAGCGAGGAAAAACTGTTTTTT
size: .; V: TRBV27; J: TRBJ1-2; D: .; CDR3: CASVARNGGVGGYTF; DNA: TGTGCCAGCGTCGCCCGTAACGGGGGGGTAGGGGGCTACACCTTC
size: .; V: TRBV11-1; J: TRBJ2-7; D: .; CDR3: CASSVRLYEQYF; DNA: TGTGCCAGCAGCGTCCGTCTCTACGAGCAGTACTTC
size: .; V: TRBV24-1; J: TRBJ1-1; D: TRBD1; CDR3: CATSDFRQGAGAFF; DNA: TGTGCCACCAGTGATTTTCGACAGGGGGCCGGAGCTTTCTTT
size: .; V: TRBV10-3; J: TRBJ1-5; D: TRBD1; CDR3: CAIKGQSNQPQHF; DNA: TGTGCCATCAAGGGACAGAGCAATCAGCCCCAGCATTTT
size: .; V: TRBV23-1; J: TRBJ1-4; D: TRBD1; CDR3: CASSQLVGTGKSTNEKLFF; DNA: TGCGCCAGCAGTCAATTGGTCGGGACAGGGAAGTCAACTAATGAAAAACTGTTTTTT